The 31 T cell receptor beta chains reported below all come from one sample, sequenced in a study of blood T cell repertoires in COVID-19 (dated by TCRdb to 2019 to 2021). Library preparation used the immunoSEQ multiplex PCR assay. TCRdb retrieved this table from immuneACCESS and kept in-frame rearrangements only. Not all clones are present; in checked studies, unresolved V genes account for under half, and no reason is known for the remainder. This sample lists some 120,000 clones; 88% were detected once. Approximately 1.4% of the sample is in the top ten clones. Source material: peripheral blood. The receptors shown here come from a human donor in a cohort sampled during active COVID-19.

J is TRBJ1-2 and V is TRBV5-1, with 8 bases fitting TRBD1. CDR3 length equals 15 residues. Germline CDR1 reads SGHRS; CDR2 reads YFSETQ. J gave up 10 bases and V 2 bases, and 13 bases lay outside the gene matches. CDR3 loop: CASSFQGARYEDYTF. The CDR3 DNA sequence: TGCGCCAGCAGCTTCCAGGGGGCGAGGTACGAGGACTACACCTTC.

The V gene is TRBV6-5, the J gene TRBJ2-3; tentative D call: TRBD1 (5 bases). The CDR3 covers 15 residues. The germline V gene encodes CDR1 MNHEY and CDR2 SVGAGI. V was pared by 6 bases and J by 0 bases, with 13 bases between. CDR3 coding DNA: TGTGCCAGCAGAGCTTTGACAGACAGCACAGATACGCAGTATTTT. This sequence encodes CASRALTDSTDTQYF.

The J gene is TRBJ2-7, the V gene TRBV4-1; maybe TRBD2 (5 bases). V lost 3 bases, J lost 1 base, and 10 bases lay in between. CDR1 is MGHRA and CDR2 is YSYEKL in the germline V gene. The CDR3 loop spans 14 amino acids. CDR3 in DNA: TGCGCCAGCAGCCAGTGGACTGGATCCTACGAGCAGTACTTC. As protein: CASSQWTGSYEQYF.

The chain employs TRBV7-2 and TRBJ2-7, with 10 nucleotides matching TRBD1. Germline V gene data show CDR1 as SGHTA and CDR2 as FQGNSA. Trimming removed 5 bases from V and 2 bases from J; junction bases left unmatched: 12. The CDR3 length is 17 residues. The CDR3 region has the DNA TGTGCCAGCAGCATTAGACAGGGGGCGGGTGATCCCTACGAGCAGTACTTC. It specifies CASSIRQGAGDPYEQYF.

This clone was counted a single time. The chain has TRBV15 and TRBJ1-3; the D gene is possibly TRBD1 (5 bases). Trimming stripped 6 bases from V and 5 bases from J, with 14 bases between. This CDR3 comprises 14 residues. Germline lookup yields CDR1 LNHNV and CDR2 YYDKDF (reference sequence). CDR3 loop: CATRDGGRRNTIYF. CDR3 DNA sequence: TGTGCCACCAGAGACGGGGGGAGGAGAAACACCATATATTTT.

V and J are TRBV7-2 and TRBJ2-1, with unresolved D. The germline V gene encodes CDR1 SGHTA and CDR2 FQGNSA. There are 13 residues in the CDR3. V lost 4 bases, J lost 8 bases, and 12 bases lay in between. The CDR3 loop reads CASSWPGGHEQFF. DNA of the CDR3: TGTGCCAGCAGCTGGCCGGGTGGTCATGAGCAGTTCTTC.

The chain joins TRBV18 to TRBJ2-7, with 7 bases identical to TRBD1. V shed 6 bases, J shed 0 bases, and the junction held 2 bases outside the gene matches. The CDR3 runs 13 residues. CDR1 and CDR2 (germline): KGHSH, LQKENI. The CDR3 coding sequence is TGTGCCAGCTCCTCAGGGGGCTCCTACGAGCAGTACTTC. As protein: CASSSGGSYEQYF.

The chain has TRBV7-9 and TRBJ2-3; TRBD2 matches 8 bases. J was trimmed by 3 bases and V by 1 base; bases with no gene match: 0. CDR3 length: 14 amino acids. Per germline, CDR1 SEHNR and CDR2 FQNEAQ (reference sequence). CDR3 sequence reads: CASSLGGRTDTQYF. DNA of the CDR3: TGTGCCAGCAGCTTAGGCGGGAGGACAGATACGCAGTATTTT.

V usage is TRBV9 and J usage is TRBJ2-3; TRBD2 is a possible D gene (5 bases). V lost 7 bases and J 0 bases, leaving 12 bases between the germline ends. The CDR3 contains 14 residues. CDR1 and CDR2 from the germline V gene are SGDLS and YYNGEE. Here the CDR3 DNA reads TGTGCCAGCGCTATAGCGTCTAGCACAGATACGCAGTATTTT. It is translated as CASAIASSTDTQYF.

The genes are TRBV5-6 and TRBJ2-3; TRBD2 matches at 14 bases. J lost 5 bases, V lost 4 bases, and 9 bases had no gene match. Germline V lookup: CDR1 SGHDT, CDR2 YYEEEE. The CDR3 totals 17 residues. The CDR3 spells CASSRPGLAGEGDTQYF. The CDR3 DNA is TGTGCCAGCAGCCGACCGGGACTAGCGGGGGAGGGAGATACGCAGTATTTT.

V usage is TRBV11-2 and J usage is TRBJ2-1; 9 bases agree with TRBD1. The CDR3 spans 15 residues. Unmatched junction bases numbered 10, after V lost 5 bases and J lost 8 bases. Germline lookup yields CDR1 SGHAT and CDR2 FQNNGV. Written as DNA, the CDR3 is TGTGCCAGCAGCCCGTGGACAGGGGAAGGGGATGAGCAGTTCTTC. Translation: CASSPWTGEGDEQFF. The full variable domain, with the rest looked up from reference TRBV11-2 and TRBJ2-1, is EAGVAQSPRYKIIEKRQSVAFWCNPISGHATLYWYQQILGQGPKLLIQFQNNGVVDDSQLPKDRFSAERLKGVDSTLKIQPAKLEDSAVYLCASSPWTGEGDEQFFGPGTRLTVL.

The CDR3 DNA follows: TGTGCCAGCAGCTCGGGACAGGGTACAGATACGCAGTATTTT. Protein product: CASSSGQGTDTQYF. V is TRBV7-9 and J is TRBJ2-3; 9 bases agree with TRBD1. The V segment lost 4 bases and the J segment 3 bases; nucleotides outside the gene matches: 2. Germline lookup yields CDR1 SEHNR and CDR2 FQNEAQ (reference sequence). There are 14 residues in the CDR3. The full variable domain, completed using reference TRBV7-9 and TRBJ2-3, is DTGVSQNPRHKITKRGQNVTFRCDPISEHNRLYWYRQTLGQGPEFLTYFQNEAQLEKSRLLSDRFSAERPKGSFSTLEIQRTEQGDSAMYLCASSSGQGTDTQYFGPGTRLTVL.

This chain links TRBV3-1 (or the pseudogene TRBV3-2) with TRBJ1-1; 7 nucleotides line up with TRBD1. CDR1 is LGHDT and CDR2 is YNNKEL in the germline V gene (reference sequence). The CDR3 contains 13 residues. Trimming cost V 1 base and J 5 bases; bases outside gene matches: 1. The CDR3 DNA follows: TGTGCCAGCAGCCAAGCCAGGGGGACTGAAGCTTTCTTT. Its protein product is CASSQARGTEAFF.

The chain carries TRBV5-1 and TRBJ2-1; TRBD1 is a possible D gene (5 bases). The CDR3 covers 15 residues. V lost 0 bases to trimming and J lost 2 bases, with 9 bases between them. Germline V CDR1 and CDR2: SGHRS, YFSETQ. In DNA form, the CDR3 reads TGCGCCAGCAGCTTGGGGCAGGGAACCTACAATGAGCAGTTCTTC. Its protein is CASSLGQGTYNEQFF.

V gene TRBV19 combines with J gene TRBJ2-7; possibly TRBD2 for D (5 bases). The germline V gene has CDR1 LNHDA and CDR2 SQIVND (reference sequence). V dropped 6 bases and J dropped 2 bases, with 11 bases sitting between them. This CDR3 region has 13 residues. CDR3 residues: CASSRELAYEQYF. CDR3 coding DNA: TGTGCCAGTAGCCGGGAACTGGCCTACGAGCAGTACTTC.

This rearrangement joins TRBV3-1 (or the pseudogene TRBV3-2) to TRBJ2-5; D is unresolved. This CDR3 is built from 13 residues. Trimming shortened V by 2 bases and J by 5 bases, and 9 bases separated the two germline ends. In germline, CDR1 is LGHDT, CDR2 YNNKEL (reference sequence). The chain's CDR3 is CASSQPGRETQYF. The CDR3 DNA follows: TGTGCCAGCAGCCAACCGGGTAGGGAGACCCAGTACTTC.

This clone appeared a single time. The chain carries TRBV7-9 and TRBJ2-5; 12 nucleotides agree with TRBD2. In germline, CDR1 is SEHNR, CDR2 FQNEAQ (reference sequence). This CDR3 region has 15 residues. Trimming cost V 1 base and J 12 bases; bases outside gene matches: 9. This CDR3 reads CASSLELAGGHVKYF. Here the CDR3 DNA reads TGTGCCAGCAGCTTAGAACTAGCGGGAGGCCATGTCAAGTACTTC.

The genes are TRBV24-1 and TRBJ2-1; TRBD1 aligns across 9 bases. V lost 0 bases to trimming and J lost 3 bases; unmatched junction nucleotides: 5. CDR1 and CDR2 (germline): KGHDR, SFDVKD. The CDR3 runs to 17 residues. Here the CDR3 reads CATSDLTDRGIYNEQFF. CDR3 DNA: TGTGCCACCAGTGATTTGACGGACAGGGGAATCTACAATGAGCAGTTCTTC.

The chain has TRBV3-1 (or the pseudogene TRBV3-2) and TRBJ2-7, with 9 positions matching TRBD2. V lost 4 bases, J lost 6 bases, and 10 bases stayed unmatched. Germline CDR1 and CDR2: LGHDT and YNNKEL (reference sequence). The CDR3 length is 15 residues. The CDR3 loop reads CASSLSGSGSSEQYF. CDR3 coding DNA: TGTGCCAGCAGCCTTAGCGGGAGTGGGTCTTCCGAGCAGTACTTC.

The chain has TRBV5-1 and TRBJ2-3, with 7 bases fitting TRBD2. The CDR3 has 14 residues. Germline lookup yields CDR1 SGHRS and CDR2 YFSETQ. V gave up 1 base and J gave up 5 bases; unmatched junction bases: 4. DNA for the CDR3: TGCGCCAGCAGCTTGAGCGGGATGGGAGATACGCAGTATTTT. Its protein product is CASSLSGMGDTQYF.

This rearrangement joins TRBV7-9 to TRBJ1-3, with D perhaps TRBD1 (5 bases). There are 14 residues in the CDR3. V shed 4 bases and J shed 0 bases, with 7 bases lying between them. Per germline, CDR1 SEHNR and CDR2 FQNEAQ (reference sequence). The CDR3, as DNA: TGTGCCAGCAGCTCCCAGGGCTCTGGAAACACCATATATTTT. Amino acids: CASSSQGSGNTIYF.

The chain is built from TRBV5-5 and TRBJ2-1, with TRBD2 matching 8 bases. Germline V gives CDR1 SGHKS, CDR2 YYEKEE (reference sequence). V trimming: 4 bases; J trimming: 8 bases; junction bases outside the gene matches: 8. CDR3 size: 14 residues. The CDR3 DNA reads as TGTGCCAGCAGCATTACCGGGACTAGGTATGAGCAGTTCTTC. Its translation is CASSITGTRYEQFF.

The chain carries TRBV11-2 and TRBJ2-7; tentatively, D is TRBD1 (6 bases). Germline loops: CDR1 SGHAT, CDR2 FQNNGV. This CDR3 has 12 amino acids. The ends were cut back, 5 bases at V and 4 bases at J, with 9 bases in the middle. CDR3 bases: TGTGCCAGCAGCACCACAGGGTACGAGCAGTACTTC. Translating gives CASSTTGYEQYF.

This clone was found once. The V call is TRBV7-2, the J call TRBJ2-4, with D perhaps matching TRBD2 (5 bases). Trimming shortened V by 5 bases and J by 4 bases, and 15 bases separated the two germline ends. Germline V gene data show CDR1 as SGHTA and CDR2 as FQGNSA. The CDR3 contains 15 residues. CDR3 loop: CASSPEVAGKNIQYF. The CDR3 DNA is TGTGCCAGCAGCCCGGAGGTGGCAGGAAAAAACATTCAGTACTTC.

The V and J genes are TRBV19 and TRBJ1-6; D is ambiguous. The CDR3 contains 14 residues. Germline V gene data show CDR1 as LNHDA and CDR2 as SQIVND (reference sequence). V was trimmed by 3 bases and J by 0 bases, leaving 3 bases between them. This CDR3 is CASSILSYNSPLHF. CDR3 in DNA: TGTGCCAGTAGTATTCTCTCCTATAATTCACCCCTCCACTTT.

J is TRBJ2-5 and V is TRBV5-6; 10 bases are shared with TRBD2. The CDR3 is made up of 16 amino acids. The J segment lost 3 bases and the V segment lost 0 bases, leaving 5 bases of the junction unmatched. In germline, CDR1 is SGHDT, CDR2 YYEEEE. CDR3 coding DNA: TGTGCCAGCAGCTTGGTAGGACTAGCGGCGGAAGAGACCCAGTACTTC. This sequence encodes CASSLVGLAAEETQYF.

J is TRBJ2-7 and V is TRBV7-2; the D gene is possibly TRBD2 (7 bases). This CDR3 has 15 residues. V was clipped by 3 bases and J by 2 bases, with 14 bases between them. The V gene's germline CDR1 is SGHTA and CDR2 FQGNSA. The CDR3 loop is CASSFIDGGPYEQYF. The CDR3 nucleotides are TGTGCCAGCAGCTTTATCGACGGGGGGCCCTACGAGCAGTACTTC.

This clone was picked up a small number of times. The genes are TRBV9 and TRBJ2-7, with 8 bases identical to TRBD2. The CDR3 has 16 residues. Germline values: CDR1 SGDLS, CDR2 YYNGEE. J was trimmed by 2 bases and V by 0 bases; bases with no gene match: 7. The CDR3 sequence is CASSVESGSSPYEQYF. The CDR3 nucleotides are TGTGCCAGCAGCGTAGAAAGCGGGAGTTCCCCCTACGAGCAGTACTTC.

CDR3 in amino acids: CASGGQGVGNQPQHF. The CDR3 nucleotides are TGTGCCAGCGGTGGACAGGGGGTTGGCAATCAGCCCCAGCATTTT. This chain links TRBV28 with TRBJ1-5, with TRBD1 identical over 10 bases. Germline CDR1 MDHEN, CDR2 SYDVKM. Trimming removed 8 bases from V and 2 bases from J; junction bases left unmatched: 6. The CDR3 covers 15 residues.

The chain uses TRBV6-4 and TRBJ1-2; 7 nucleotides align to TRBD1. CDR1 is MRHNA and CDR2 is SNTAGT in the germline V gene. The junction had 7 bases not matched to a gene; V was cut back by 4 bases and J by 8 bases. CDR3 length equals 13 residues. The CDR3 region is CASSGGRGEGYTF. CDR3 DNA sequence: TGTGCCAGCAGTGGTGGCAGGGGGGAAGGCTACACCTTC.

This chain connects TRBV25-1 to TRBJ2-3; a possible D gene is TRBD1 (5 bases). The V and J ends lost 4 bases and 2 bases respectively, with 19 bases between them. This CDR3 has 17 amino acids. CDR1 and CDR2 (germline): MGHDK, SYGVNS. Written as DNA, the CDR3 is TGTGCCAGCAGTGCCAGGTCCCAGGGCCGGAACACAGATACGCAGTATTTT. Translation gives CASSARSQGRNTDTQYF.